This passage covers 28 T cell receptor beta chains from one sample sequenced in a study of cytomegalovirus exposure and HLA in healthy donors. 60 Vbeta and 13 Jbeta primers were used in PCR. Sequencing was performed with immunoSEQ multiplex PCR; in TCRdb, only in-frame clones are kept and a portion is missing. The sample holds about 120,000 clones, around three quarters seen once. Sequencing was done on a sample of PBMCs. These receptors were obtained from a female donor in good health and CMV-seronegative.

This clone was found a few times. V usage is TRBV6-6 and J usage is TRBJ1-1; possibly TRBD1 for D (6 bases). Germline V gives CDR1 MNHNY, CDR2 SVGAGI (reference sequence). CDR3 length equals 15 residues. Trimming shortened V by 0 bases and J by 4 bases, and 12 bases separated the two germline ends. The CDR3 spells CASSYSQGRSTEAFF. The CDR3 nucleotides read TGTGCCAGCAGTTACTCCCAGGGGCGGAGCACTGAAGCTTTCTTT.

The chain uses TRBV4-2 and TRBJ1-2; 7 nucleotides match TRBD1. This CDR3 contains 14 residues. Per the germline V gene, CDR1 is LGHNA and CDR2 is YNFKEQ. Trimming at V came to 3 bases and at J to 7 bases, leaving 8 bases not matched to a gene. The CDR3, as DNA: TGTGCCAGCAGCCAGAATGACAGGGTGGGTGGCTACACCTTC. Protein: CASSQNDRVGGYTF.

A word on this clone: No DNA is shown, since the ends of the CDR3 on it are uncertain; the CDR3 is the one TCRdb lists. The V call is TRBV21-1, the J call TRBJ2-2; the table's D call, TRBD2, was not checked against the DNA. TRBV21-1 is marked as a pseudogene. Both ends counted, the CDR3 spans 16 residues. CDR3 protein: CASSSNWGVGTGELFF.

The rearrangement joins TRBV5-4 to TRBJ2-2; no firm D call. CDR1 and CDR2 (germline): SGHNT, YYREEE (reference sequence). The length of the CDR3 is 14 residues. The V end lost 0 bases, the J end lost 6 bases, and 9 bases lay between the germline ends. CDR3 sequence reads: CASSLAGSPGELFF. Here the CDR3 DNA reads TGTGCCAGCAGCTTGGCGGGTTCCCCCGGGGAGCTGTTTTTT. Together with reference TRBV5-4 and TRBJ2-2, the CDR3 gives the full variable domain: ETGVTQSPTHLIKTRGQQVTLRCSSQSGHNTVSWYQQALGQGPQFIFQYYREEENGRGNFPPRFSGLQFPNYSSELNVNALELDDSALYLCASSLAGSPGELFFGEGSRLTVL.

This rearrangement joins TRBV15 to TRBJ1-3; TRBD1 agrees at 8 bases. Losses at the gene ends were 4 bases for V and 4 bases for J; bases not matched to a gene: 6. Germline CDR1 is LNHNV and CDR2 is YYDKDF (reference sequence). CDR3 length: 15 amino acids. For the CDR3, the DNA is TGTGCCACCAGCAAGGACAGGGTTGCCGGAAACACCATATATTTT. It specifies CATSKDRVAGNTIYF.

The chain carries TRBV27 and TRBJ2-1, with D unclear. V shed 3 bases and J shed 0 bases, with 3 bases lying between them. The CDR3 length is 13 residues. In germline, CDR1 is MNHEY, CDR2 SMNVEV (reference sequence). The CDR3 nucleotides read TGTGCCAGCAGTTTTAGCTCCTACAATGAGCAGTTCTTC. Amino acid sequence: CASSFSSYNEQFF.

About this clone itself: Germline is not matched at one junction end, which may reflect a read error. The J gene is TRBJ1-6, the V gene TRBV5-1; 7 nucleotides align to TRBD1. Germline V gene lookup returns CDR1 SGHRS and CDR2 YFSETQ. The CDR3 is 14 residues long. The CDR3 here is CASSLGQGNSPPHF. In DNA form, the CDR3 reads TGCGCCAGCAGCTTGGGACAGGGAAATTCACCCCCCCACTTT.

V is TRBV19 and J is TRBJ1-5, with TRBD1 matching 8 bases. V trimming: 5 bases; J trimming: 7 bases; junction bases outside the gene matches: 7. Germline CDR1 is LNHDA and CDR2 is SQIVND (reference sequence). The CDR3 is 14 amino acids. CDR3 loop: CASSQGAGGQPQHF. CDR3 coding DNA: TGTGCCAGTAGTCAGGGGGCCGGGGGACAGCCCCAGCATTTT.

The CDR3 nucleotides are TGCGCCAGCAGCTTGGTGCGGGCAGGGGGCAAAAACATTCAGTACTTC. Amino acid sequence: CASSLVRAGGKNIQYF. V usage is TRBV5-1 and J usage is TRBJ2-4, with 7 bases lining up with TRBD1. The V gene's germline CDR1 is SGHRS and CDR2 YFSETQ. Unmatched junction bases numbered 6, after V lost 0 bases and J lost 3 bases. The CDR3 has 16 amino acids. The variable domain in full, completed from reference TRBV5-1 and TRBJ2-4, reads KAGVTQTPRYLIKTRGQQVTLSCSPISGHRSVSWYQQTPGQGLQFLFEYFSETQRNKGNFPGRFSGRQFSNSRSEMNVSTLELGDSALYLCASSLVRAGGKNIQYFGAGTRLSVL.

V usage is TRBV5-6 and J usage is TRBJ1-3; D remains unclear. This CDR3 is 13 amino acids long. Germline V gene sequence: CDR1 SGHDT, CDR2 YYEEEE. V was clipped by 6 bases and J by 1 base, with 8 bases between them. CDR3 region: CASTRESGNTIYF. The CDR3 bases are TGTGCCAGCACACGGGAATCTGGAAACACCATATATTTT.

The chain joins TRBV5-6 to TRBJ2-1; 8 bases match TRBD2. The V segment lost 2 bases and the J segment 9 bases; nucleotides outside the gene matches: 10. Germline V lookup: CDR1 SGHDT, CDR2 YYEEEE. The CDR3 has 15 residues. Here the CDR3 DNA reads TGTGCCAGCAGCTTCCAGCGGGGGCCTCGTGGTGAGCAGTTCTTC. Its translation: CASSFQRGPRGEQFF.

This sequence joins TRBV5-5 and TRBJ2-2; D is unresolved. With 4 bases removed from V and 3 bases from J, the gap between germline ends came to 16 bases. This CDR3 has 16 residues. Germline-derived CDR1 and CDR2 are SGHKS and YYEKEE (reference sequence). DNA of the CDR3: TGTGCCAGCAGCAATTCTACGTGGTTGCACACCGGGGAGCTGTTTTTT. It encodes CASSNSTWLHTGELFF.

The DNA for the CDR3 is TGTGCCAGCAGCTTACGACTAGCGGGGGGCAATGAGCAGTTCTTC. This sequence encodes CASSLRLAGGNEQFF. The chain uses TRBV7-2 and TRBJ2-1; the match to TRBD2 covers 13 bases. J was trimmed by 6 bases and V by 2 bases; bases with no gene match: 1. Germline V lookup: CDR1 SGHTA, CDR2 FQGNSA. The CDR3 runs to 15 residues.

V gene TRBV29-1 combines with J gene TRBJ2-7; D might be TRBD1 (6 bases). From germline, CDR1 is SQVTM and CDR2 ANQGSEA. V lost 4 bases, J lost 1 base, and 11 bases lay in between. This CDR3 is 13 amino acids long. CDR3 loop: CSVAGGQSYEQYF. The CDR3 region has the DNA TGCAGCGTTGCTGGAGGACAGTCCTACGAGCAGTACTTC.

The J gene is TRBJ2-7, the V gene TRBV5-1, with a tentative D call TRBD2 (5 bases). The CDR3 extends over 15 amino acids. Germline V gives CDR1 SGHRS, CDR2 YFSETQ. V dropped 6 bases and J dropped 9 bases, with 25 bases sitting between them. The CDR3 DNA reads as TGCGCCAGCAAGGCGGAGACAAACGACTACGGTGGGCAGTACTTC. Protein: CASKAETNDYGGQYF.

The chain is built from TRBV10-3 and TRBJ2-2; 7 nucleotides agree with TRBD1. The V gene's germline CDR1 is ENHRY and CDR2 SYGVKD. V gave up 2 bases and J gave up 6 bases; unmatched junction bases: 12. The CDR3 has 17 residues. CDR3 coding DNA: TGTGCCATCAGTGAGGAGCTTGTGAACAGGGGTTCCGGGGAGCTGTTTTTT. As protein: CAISEELVNRGSGELFF.

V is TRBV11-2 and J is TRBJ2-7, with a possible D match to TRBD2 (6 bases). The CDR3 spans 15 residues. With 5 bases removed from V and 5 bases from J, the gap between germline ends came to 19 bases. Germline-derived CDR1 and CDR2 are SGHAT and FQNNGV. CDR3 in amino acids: CASSPTVGGKDEQYF. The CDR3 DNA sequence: TGTGCCAGCAGCCCCACAGTCGGAGGGAAGGACGAGCAGTACTTC.

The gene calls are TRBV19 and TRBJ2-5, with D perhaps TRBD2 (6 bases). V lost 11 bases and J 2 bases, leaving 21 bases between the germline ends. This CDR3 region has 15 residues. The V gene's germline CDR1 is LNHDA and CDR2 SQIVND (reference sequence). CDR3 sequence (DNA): TGTGCCTCCAAAACCAACGGGGGAGCTCAAGAGACCCAGTACTTC. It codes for CASKTNGGAQETQYF.

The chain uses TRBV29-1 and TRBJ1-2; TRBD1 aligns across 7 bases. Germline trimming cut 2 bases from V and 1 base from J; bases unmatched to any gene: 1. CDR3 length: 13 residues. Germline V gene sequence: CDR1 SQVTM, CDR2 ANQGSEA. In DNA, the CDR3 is TGCAGCGTTGAAAGACAGGGTAACTATGGCTACACCTTC. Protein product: CSVERQGNYGYTF.

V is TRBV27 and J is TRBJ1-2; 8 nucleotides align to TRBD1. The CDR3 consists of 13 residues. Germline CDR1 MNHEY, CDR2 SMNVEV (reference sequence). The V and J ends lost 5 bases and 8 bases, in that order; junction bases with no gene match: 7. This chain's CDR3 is CASSQTGVGGYTF. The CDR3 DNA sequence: TGTGCCAGCAGTCAGACAGGGGTAGGAGGCTACACCTTC.

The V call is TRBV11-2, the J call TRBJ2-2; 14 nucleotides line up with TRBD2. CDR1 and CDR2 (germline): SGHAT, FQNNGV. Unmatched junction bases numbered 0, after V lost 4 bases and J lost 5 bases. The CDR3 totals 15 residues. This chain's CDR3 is CASSWTSGGTGELFF. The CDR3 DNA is TGTGCCAGCAGCTGGACTAGCGGGGGGACCGGGGAGCTGTTTTTT.

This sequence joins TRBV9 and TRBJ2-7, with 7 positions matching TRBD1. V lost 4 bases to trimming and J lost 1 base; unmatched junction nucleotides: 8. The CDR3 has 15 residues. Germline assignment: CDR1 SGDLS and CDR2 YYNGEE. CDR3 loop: CASSPTGISSYEQYF. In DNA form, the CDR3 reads TGTGCCAGCAGCCCGACAGGGATATCATCCTACGAGCAGTACTTC.

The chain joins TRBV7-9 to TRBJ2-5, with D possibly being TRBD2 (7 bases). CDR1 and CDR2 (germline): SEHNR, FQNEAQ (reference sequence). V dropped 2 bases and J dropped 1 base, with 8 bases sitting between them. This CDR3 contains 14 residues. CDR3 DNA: TGTGCCAGCAGCTTACGGGGGGCCCAAGAGACCCAGTACTTC. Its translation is CASSLRGAQETQYF. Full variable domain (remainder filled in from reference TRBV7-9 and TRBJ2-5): DTGVSQNPRHKITKRGQNVTFRCDPISEHNRLYWYRQTLGQGPEFLTYFQNEAQLEKSRLLSDRFSAERPKGSFSTLEIQRTEQGDSAMYLCASSLRGAQETQYFGPGTRLLVL.

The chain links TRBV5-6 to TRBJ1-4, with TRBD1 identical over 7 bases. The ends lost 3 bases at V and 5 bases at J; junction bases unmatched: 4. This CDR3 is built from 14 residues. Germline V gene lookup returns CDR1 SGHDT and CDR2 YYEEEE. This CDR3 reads CASSYGTENEKLFF. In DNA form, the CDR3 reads TGTGCCAGCAGCTACGGGACAGAAAATGAAAAACTGTTTTTT.

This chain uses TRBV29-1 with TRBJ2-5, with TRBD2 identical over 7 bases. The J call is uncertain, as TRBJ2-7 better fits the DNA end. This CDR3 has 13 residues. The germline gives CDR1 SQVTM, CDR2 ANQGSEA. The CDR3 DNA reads TGCAGCGTAGCGGGGCGCCTGTCCTACGAGCAGTACTTC. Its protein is CSVAGRLSYEQYF.

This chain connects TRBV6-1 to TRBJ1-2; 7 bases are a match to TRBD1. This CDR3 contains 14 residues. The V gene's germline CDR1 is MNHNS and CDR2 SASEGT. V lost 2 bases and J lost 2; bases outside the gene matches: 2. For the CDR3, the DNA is TGTGCCAGCAGTGAATTGACAGGGAACTATGGCTACACCTTC. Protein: CASSELTGNYGYTF.

In DNA, the CDR3 is TGTGCCAGCAGCAAAATGATAGGGGAAAGCTCCTACGAGCAGTACTTC. Its translation is CASSKMIGESSYEQYF. The chain uses TRBV21-1 and TRBJ2-7; the table's TRBD1 call for D was not verified on the DNA. TRBV21-1 is a pseudogene segment. There are 16 residues in the CDR3.

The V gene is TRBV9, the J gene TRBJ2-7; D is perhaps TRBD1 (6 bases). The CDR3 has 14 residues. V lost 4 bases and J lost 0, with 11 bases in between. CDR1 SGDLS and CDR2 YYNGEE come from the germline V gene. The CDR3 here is CASSQTGISYEQYF. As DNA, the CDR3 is TGTGCCAGCAGCCAAACAGGGATCTCCTACGAGCAGTACTTC.